This T cell receptor beta chain came from a study of T-cell reconstitution after alpha-beta-depleted transplantation in children. The CDR3 sequence is 15 residues long. The V gene end was trimmed by 8 bases and the J gene end by 0 bases; junction bases not matched to a gene: 4. Germline CDR1 SGHTA, CDR2 FQGNSA. This clonotype was found a few times. The target antigen is unknown. Study-level points and caveats: It was surviving recipient T cells and thymic progenitors that gave some patients high TCRbeta diversity at day 60. Expanded graft clones numbering several hundred reportedly gave rise to alpha-beta T cells about two months after transplant. T-cell counts and diversity were attributed mostly to newly produced T cells one year after transplant.

Researchers prepared the TCRbeta library using unique molecular identifiers, the study reports. Each CDR3 protein is one row after TCRdb ran MiXCR on the PCR reads. Of 450,000 to 550,000 distinct CDR3 sequences listed, roughly 11% are singletons. This sequence joins TRBV7-2 and TRBJ2-3; TRBD2 matches 11 bases. The clonotype originates from a female patient aged 2-15 years who had a stem cell transplant for aplastic anemia, so the T cells may come from the graft donor. This specimen was PBMCs, mostly from graft donor cells, taken 180 days after TCRalphabeta/CD19-depleted stem cell transplant. In DNA, the CDR3 is TGTGCCAGCGGGACTAGCGGTTCTAGCACAGATACGCAGTATTTT. This codes for CASGTSGSSTDTQYF.